This TCR beta chain was recovered during a study of early T cells in non-severe SARS-CoV-2 infection (dated by TCRdb to about 2021). Context from the whole study: Because TCR sequencing was done on bulk RNA from unsorted whole blood, the alpha and beta chains could not be paired. General findings and caveats noted by the study authors: VDJdb matching was skewed toward anti-spike CD8 responses, so virus-specific expansions were likely underestimated and private and CD4 specificities were missed.

Ends trimmed: V by 2 bases, J by 4 bases; bases unmatched to a gene: 6. For CDR1 and CDR2, the germline V gene (reference sequence) lists MNHNY and SVGAGI. The CDR3, from cysteine to phenylalanine, totals 16 residues. Only CDR3 DNA remains: 48 bases, in frame from the first base. Set within a cohort of healthcare workers in London, UK, this nested case-control study involved weekly PCR testing of nasopharyngeal swabs along with blood sampling. Healthcare workers were recruited during the week of the UK lockdown, between 23 and 31 March 2020, and followed weekly for up to roughly 15 weeks. Receptor libraries were prepared by 5' RACE. Sequencing relied on a NextSeq 500. To correct for sequencing error and PCR bias, the TCR library protocol tagged individual cDNA molecules with unique molecular identifiers. TCR alpha and beta chains were both sequenced, and the abundances of alpha and beta sequences in each sample were closely correlated with each other. As for the original processing: Decombinator V4 was used to annotate TCR sequences for V gene, J gene and CDR3. TCRs were defined as expanded if a significant change between any two time points was detected under a Poisson model with p below 0.0001. TCR abundances were normalised to the total number of TCRs sequenced in each sample and reported as counts per million. TRAV1-2 paired with TRAJ12, TRAJ20 or TRAJ33 defined MAIT TCRs, while TRAV10 paired with TRAJ18 defined iNKT TCRs. VDJdb, accessed on 1 November 2021, was searched for TCRs annotated for CMV, EBV and SARS-CoV-2, and TCRs annotated for more than one antigen were excluded. Through fastp at Q25 and MiXCR, TCRdb rebuilt clones from the public reads, retaining in-frame beta chains. CDR3 protein sequences are deduplicated, and each keeps its most common genes and DNA. TCRdb's processing, not the authors', yielded these V and J calls. Recorded for this sample are about 28,000 distinct CDR3 sequences; less than 6.5% of them occurred a single time. Less than 6% of the sample is in the top ten clones.

This clonotype was observed a few times. Its specific antigen is unknown. Per-base qualities were not stored, and no clone one base away is much larger. The rearrangement joined TRBV6-6 to TRBJ1-5, and 9 bases in between align with TRBD1. This TCR came from an adult who was a healthcare worker with PCR-confirmed SARS-CoV-2 infection or an uninfected control (not recorded which). Sequencing was carried out using whole blood. The CDR3 reads CASSYQSGQGNQPQHF. The DNA sequence is given as TGTGCCAGCAGTTACCAGTCCGGACAGGGGAATCAGCCCCAGCATTTT.